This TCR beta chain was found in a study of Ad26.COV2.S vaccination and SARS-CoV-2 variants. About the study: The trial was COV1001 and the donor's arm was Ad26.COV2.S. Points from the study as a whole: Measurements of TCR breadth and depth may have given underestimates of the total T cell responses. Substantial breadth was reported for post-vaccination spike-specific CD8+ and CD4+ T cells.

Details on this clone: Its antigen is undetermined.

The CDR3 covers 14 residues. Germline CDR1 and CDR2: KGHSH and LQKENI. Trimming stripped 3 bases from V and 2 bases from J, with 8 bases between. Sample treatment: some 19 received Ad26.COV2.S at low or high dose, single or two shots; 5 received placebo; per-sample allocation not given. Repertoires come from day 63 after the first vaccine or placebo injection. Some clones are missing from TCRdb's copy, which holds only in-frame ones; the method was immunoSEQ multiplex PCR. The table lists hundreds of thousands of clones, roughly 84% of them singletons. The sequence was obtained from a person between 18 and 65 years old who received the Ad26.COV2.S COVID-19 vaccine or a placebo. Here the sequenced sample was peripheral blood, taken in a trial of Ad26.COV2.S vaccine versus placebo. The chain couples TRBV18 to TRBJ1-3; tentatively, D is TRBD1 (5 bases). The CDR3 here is CASSPDSTGNTIYF. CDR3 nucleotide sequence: TGTGCCAGCTCACCCGACAGTACTGGAAACACCATATATTTT.